This T cell receptor (beta chain) was recorded in a study of shared clonotypes between healthy human individuals. This clone was recorded only once. The method was immunoSEQ multiplex PCR; TCRdb's version includes in-frame clones alone and lacks a portion of them. This table has millions of clones, just over 90% appearing once. The V and J ends lost 2 bases and 8 bases respectively, with 4 bases between them. The CDR3 extends over 10 amino acids. The V gene's germline CDR1 is GTSNPN and CDR2 SVGIG (reference sequence). This receptor was obtained from a man younger than 35 in good health. Sequencing used naive CD4+ T cells sorted from blood. Indicated subset: CD45RA+ positively selected. The genes are TRBV30 and TRBJ1-3; no firm D call. Written as DNA, the CDR3 is TGTGCCTGGAGTCTCGACACCATATATTTT. Translated, it gives CAWSLDTIYF.